These 11 T cell receptor beta chains were all obtained from the same sample, sequenced in a study of Ad26.COV2.S vaccination and SARS-CoV-2 variants. Treatment defined: some 20 received Ad26.COV2.S at low or high dose, single or two shots; 5 received placebo; per-sample allocation not given. After the first vaccine or placebo injection, samples were drawn on day 63. TCRdb's table, derived via immunoSEQ multiplex PCR, lists solely in-frame clones and lacks some. The sample shows 300,000 to 400,000 clones, about nine tenths of them seen only once. The specimen comprised peripheral blood, sampled in a trial of Ad26.COV2.S vaccine versus placebo. Receptors were obtained from a person between 18 and 65 years old who received the Ad26.COV2.S COVID-19 vaccine or a placebo.

V is TRBV5-1 and J is TRBJ2-1, with 8 bases aligning to TRBD1. Unmatched junction bases numbered 11, after V lost 3 bases and J lost 3 bases. The CDR3 is 17 residues long. Per the germline V gene, CDR1 is SGHRS and CDR2 is YFSETQ. DNA for the CDR3: TGCGCCAGCAGCTATACGGCCGGGACAGGCATCTACAATGAGCAGTTCTTC. Translating gives CASSYTAGTGIYNEQFF. The full variable domain, its missing parts supplied by reference TRBV5-1 and TRBJ2-1, is KAGVTQTPRYLIKTRGQQVTLSCSPISGHRSVSWYQQTPGQGLQFLFEYFSETQRNKGNFPGRFSGRQFSNSRSEMNVSTLELGDSALYLCASSYTAGTGIYNEQFFGPGTRLTVL.

The rearrangement uses TRBV7-2 and TRBJ1-5; D not certain. V dropped 5 bases and J dropped 4 bases, with 6 bases sitting between them. Germline V gene data show CDR1 as SGHTA and CDR2 as FQGNSA. The CDR3 sequence is 12 residues long. This chain's CDR3 is CASSRENQPQHF. The CDR3 nucleotides are TGTGCCAGCAGCCGAGAAAATCAGCCCCAGCATTTT.

A single count supports this clone. This chain links TRBV3-1 (or the pseudogene TRBV3-2) with TRBJ2-2; 8 bases align to TRBD2. The length of the CDR3 is 12 residues. J gave up 5 bases and V 10 bases, and 3 bases lay outside the gene matches. Germline values: CDR1 LGHDT, CDR2 YNNKEL (reference sequence). CDR3 nucleotides: TGTGCCATAGGCGGGAGGACCGGGGAGCTGTTTTTT. Amino acids: CAIGGRTGELFF.

The genes are TRBV27 and TRBJ1-1; weak D call: TRBD1 (6 bases). Germline-derived CDR1 and CDR2 are MNHEY and SMNVEV (reference sequence). CDR3 length equals 13 residues. Trimming cost V 8 bases and J 4 bases, with 14 bases left between them. CDR3 nucleotide sequence: TGTGCCAGCTCGTGGGGAGGGGGCACTGAAGCTTTCTTT. This encodes CASSWGGGTEAFF.

In this sample, this clone turned up a few times. J is TRBJ1-6 and V is TRBV6-5, with a tentative D call TRBD1 (5 bases). The CDR3 runs to 16 residues. V was cut by 0 bases and J by 6 bases, with 12 bases left in between. CDR1 is MNHEY, CDR2 SVGAGI, per germline. CDR3 amino acids: CASSYSPGGTNSPLHF. In DNA form, the CDR3 reads TGTGCCAGCAGTTACTCTCCCGGGGGAACTAATTCACCCCTCCACTTT.

The sample holds one count of this clone. Here the CDR3 DNA reads TGTGCCAGCAGCATTCCCCTTGACAACCCCAGGGATACAGATACGCAGTATTTT. Encoded protein: CASSIPLDNPRDTDTQYF. The gene calls are TRBV28 and TRBJ2-3; TRBD1 is a possible D gene (5 bases). Between the trimmed V and J ends, which lost 6 bases and 3 bases, there was a span of 25 bases. CDR1 and CDR2 (germline): MDHEN, SYDVKM. The CDR3 totals 18 residues.

This clone was seen once. The chain uses TRBV7-2 and TRBJ1-4, with TRBD1 identical over 8 bases. Germline CDR1 reads SGHTA; CDR2 reads FQGNSA. The V gene end was trimmed by 3 bases and the J gene end by 7 bases; junction bases not matched to a gene: 7. The CDR3 covers 15 residues. The CDR3 spells CASSLQQGAREKLFF. The DNA of the CDR3 is TGTGCCAGCAGCTTGCAGCAGGGGGCGCGTGAAAAACTGTTTTTT.

V gene TRBV6-5 combines with J gene TRBJ1-3; TRBD1 is a possible D gene (5 bases). V was clipped by 0 bases and J by 4 bases, with 13 bases between them. This CDR3 spans 16 amino acids. Germline V gene sequence: CDR1 MNHEY, CDR2 SVGAGI. The DNA of the CDR3 is TGTGCCAGCAGTTACTCCGGGGGACGAGGAGGAAACACCATATATTTT. Protein sequence: CASSYSGGRGGNTIYF.

The rearrangement joins TRBV15 to TRBJ1-5; D not resolved. Germline loops: CDR1 LNHNV, CDR2 YYDKDF (reference sequence). V shed 0 bases and J shed 4 bases, with 7 bases lying between them. This CDR3 contains 14 residues. The CDR3 nucleotides are TGTGCCACCAGCAGAGAGCCCGGGAATCAGCCCCAGCATTTT. Encoded protein: CATSREPGNQPQHF.

The genes are TRBV18 and TRBJ1-2; maybe TRBD1 (6 bases). V gave up 3 bases and J gave up 4 bases, with 18 bases separating them. Germline loops: CDR1 KGHSH, CDR2 LQKENI. The CDR3 length is 16 residues. The CDR3 loop is CASSPNMDRSSYGYTF. DNA of the CDR3: TGTGCCAGCTCACCTAATATGGACAGATCCAGCTATGGCTACACCTTC. Full variable domain (outside the CDR3, taken from reference TRBV18 and TRBJ1-2): NAGVMQNPRHLVRRRGQEARLRCSPMKGHSHVYWYRQLPEEGLKFMVYLQKENIIDESGMPKERFSAEFPKEGPSILRIQQVVRGDSAAYFCASSPNMDRSSYGYTFGSGTRLTVV.

CDR3 residues: CASSASQGNTEAFF. Written as DNA, the CDR3 is TGCGCCAGCAGCGCCTCACAGGGGAACACTGAAGCTTTCTTT. The genes are TRBV5-1 and TRBJ1-1; a weak D match, TRBD1 (6 bases). CDR1 SGHRS and CDR2 YFSETQ come from the germline V gene. The V end lost 4 bases, the J end lost 1 base, and 11 bases lay between the germline ends. The CDR3 consists of 14 residues.